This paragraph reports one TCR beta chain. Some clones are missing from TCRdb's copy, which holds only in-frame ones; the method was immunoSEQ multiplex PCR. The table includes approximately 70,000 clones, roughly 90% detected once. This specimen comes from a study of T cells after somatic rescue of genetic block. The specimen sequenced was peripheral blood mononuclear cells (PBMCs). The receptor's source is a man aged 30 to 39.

CDR3 sequence reads: CASSDQGRGGELFF. Here the CDR3 DNA reads TGTGCCAGCAGCGACCAGGGGAGGGGCGGGGAGCTGTTTTTT. The genes are TRBV6-1 and TRBJ2-2; tentatively, D is TRBD2 (7 bases). The V end was cut by 6 bases, the J end by 7 bases, with 15 bases between. Germline CDR1 is MNHNS and CDR2 is SASEGT. The CDR3 spans 14 residues.